The 9 T cell receptor beta chains below all came from one sample that was sequenced in a study of T cells in Graves' hyperthyroidism and ophthalmopathy. Amplified regions were TCR beta CDR3 sequences from RNA transcripts. The TCR CDR3 was amplified in a first-round RT-PCR using the HTBI primer set. TCRdb independently ran MiXCR on the multiplex PCR reads; one entry per CDR3 protein. The sample comprises roughly 500,000 distinct CDR3 sequences, about 15% of which are singletons, and 25% to 30% rests with the top ten. The sample consisted of blood. Every receptor here comes from a woman aged 30 to 39 with Graves' ophthalmopathy.

This clonotype was seen more than once but under ten times. The chain uses TRBV6-1 and TRBJ2-2, with D uncertain. Germline CDR1 is MNHNS and CDR2 is SASEGT. The CDR3 has 15 residues. V was clipped by 1 base and J by 5 bases, with 11 bases between them. As DNA, the CDR3 is TGTGCCAGCAGTGAAGAGCCGATCCTAACCGGGGAGCTGTTTTTT. Protein: CASSEEPILTGELFF.

V gene TRBV11-2 combines with J gene TRBJ2-7; D could derive from TRBD1 or TRBD2 (5 bases each). There are 16 residues in the CDR3. Trimming removed 5 bases from V and 1 base from J, with 18 bases in between. In germline, CDR1 is SGHAT, CDR2 FQNNGV. CDR3 residues: CASSNPGGGGSYEQYF. The CDR3 bases are TGTGCCAGCAGCAACCCCGGTGGGGGTGGGTCCTACGAGCAGTACTTC.

The rearrangement uses TRBV28 and TRBJ1-4; TRBD1 matches at 8 bases. The germline CDR1 and CDR2 sequences are MDHEN and SYDVKM. J gave up 5 bases and V 7 bases, and 6 bases lay outside the gene matches. The CDR3 has 14 residues. The chain's CDR3 is CASNYRGGNEKLFF. In DNA, the CDR3 is TGTGCCAGCAATTACAGGGGGGGAAATGAAAAACTGTTTTTT.

The chain couples TRBV5-1 to TRBJ1-2; 10 nucleotides line up with TRBD1. Germline-derived CDR1 and CDR2 are SGHRS and YFSETQ. CDR3 length equals 17 residues. Trimming cost V 4 bases and J 0 bases; bases outside gene matches: 9. CDR3 in amino acids: CASSPGTGAAPNYGYTF. For the CDR3, the DNA is TGCGCCAGCAGCCCAGGGACAGGGGCTGCACCTAACTATGGCTACACCTTC.

This clonotype was counted at least ten times. V gene TRBV2 combines with J gene TRBJ2-2; no clear D gene. From germline, CDR1 is SNHLY and CDR2 FYNNEI. Trimming took 10 bases from V and 4 from J, leaving 13 bases between them. The length of the CDR3 is 13 residues. The CDR3 protein is CATSGSSTGELFF. The CDR3 nucleotides read TGTGCCACCTCTGGCTCGAGCACCGGGGAGCTGTTTTTT.

This chain connects TRBV9 to TRBJ2-1, with D possibly TRBD2 on 6 matching bases. With 2 bases removed from V and 10 bases from J, the gap between germline ends came to 13 bases. Germline-derived CDR1 and CDR2 are SGDLS and YYNGEE. The CDR3 contains 13 residues. The CDR3 region has the DNA TGTGCCAGCAGCGTCGGGGGTTTAGGGGAGCAGTTCTTC. Amino acids: CASSVGGLGEQFF.

This clonotype was picked up many times. This sequence joins TRBV28 and TRBJ1-5, with D perhaps matching TRBD1 (5 bases). V was cut by 6 bases and J by 6 bases, with 15 bases left in between. The CDR3 is 14 amino acids. Germline V lookup: CDR1 MDHEN, CDR2 SYDVKM. Here the CDR3 DNA reads TGTGCCAGCAGACCCCAAGACAGAACTCAGCCCCAGCATTTT. It is translated as CASRPQDRTQPQHF.

Only a few counts were recorded for this clonotype. This sequence joins TRBV6-1 and TRBJ1-5, with D tentatively TRBD1 (6 bases). Germline V gene lookup returns CDR1 MNHNS and CDR2 SASEGT. This CDR3 has 14 residues. Between the trimmed V and J ends, which lost 8 bases and 4 bases, there was a span of 15 bases. The CDR3 spells CASLRQDGNQPQHF. The DNA of the CDR3 is TGTGCCAGCTTACGACAGGACGGGAATCAGCCCCAGCATTTT.

The V gene is TRBV11-2, the J gene TRBJ2-1; 11 bases are shared with TRBD1. Unmatched junction bases numbered 13, after V lost 5 bases and J lost 4 bases. The CDR3 loop spans 18 amino acids. From germline, CDR1 is SGHAT and CDR2 FQNNGV. The CDR3 DNA is TGTGCCAGCAGCCGAGCGGGACAGGGGGGGATTTTTTACAATGAGCAGTTCTTC. Translating it yields CASSRAGQGGIFYNEQFF.